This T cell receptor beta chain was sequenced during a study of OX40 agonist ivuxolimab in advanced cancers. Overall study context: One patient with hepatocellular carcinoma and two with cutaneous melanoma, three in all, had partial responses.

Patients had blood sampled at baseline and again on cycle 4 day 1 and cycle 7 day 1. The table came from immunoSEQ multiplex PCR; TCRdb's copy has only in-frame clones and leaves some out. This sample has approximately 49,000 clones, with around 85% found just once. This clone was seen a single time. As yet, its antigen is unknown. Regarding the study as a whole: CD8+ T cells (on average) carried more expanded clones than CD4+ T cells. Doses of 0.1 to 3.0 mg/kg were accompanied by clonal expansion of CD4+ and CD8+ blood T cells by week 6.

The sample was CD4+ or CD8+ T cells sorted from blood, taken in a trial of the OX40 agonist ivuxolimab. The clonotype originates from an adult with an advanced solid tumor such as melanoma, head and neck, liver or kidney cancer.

This CDR3 is CASRDRNYEQYF. As DNA, the CDR3 is TGTGCCAGCCGGGACCGAAACTACGAGCAGTACTTC. The V call is TRBV6-1, the J call TRBJ2-7; D possibly matches TRBD1 or TRBD2 (5 bases each). The CDR3 has 12 amino acids. The V and J ends lost 8 bases and 3 bases respectively, with 11 bases between them. The V gene's germline CDR1 is MNHNS and CDR2 SASEGT.